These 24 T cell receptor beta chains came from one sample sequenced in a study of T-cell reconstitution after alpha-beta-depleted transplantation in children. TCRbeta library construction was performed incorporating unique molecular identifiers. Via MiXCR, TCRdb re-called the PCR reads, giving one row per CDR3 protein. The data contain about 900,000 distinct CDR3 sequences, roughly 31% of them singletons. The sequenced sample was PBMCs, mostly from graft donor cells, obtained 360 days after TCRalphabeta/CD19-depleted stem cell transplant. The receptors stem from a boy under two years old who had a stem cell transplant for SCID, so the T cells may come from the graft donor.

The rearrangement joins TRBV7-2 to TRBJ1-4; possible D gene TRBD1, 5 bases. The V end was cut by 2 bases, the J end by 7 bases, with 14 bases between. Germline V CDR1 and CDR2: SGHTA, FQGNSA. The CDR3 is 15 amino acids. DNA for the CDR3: TGTGCCAGCAGCTTAATAAGGCAGGGAGGTGAAAAACTGTTTTTT. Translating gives CASSLIRQGGEKLFF.

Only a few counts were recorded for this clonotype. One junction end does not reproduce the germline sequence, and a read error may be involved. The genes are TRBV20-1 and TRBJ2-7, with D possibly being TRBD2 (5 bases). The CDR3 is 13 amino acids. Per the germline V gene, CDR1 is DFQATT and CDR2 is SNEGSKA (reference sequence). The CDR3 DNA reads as TGCAGTGCTACCCACGGGAAAACAACGGGTTCGGCCTTC. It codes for CSATHGKTTGSAF.

The CDR3 DNA reads as TGCGCCAGCAGCTTACAGGGGGCGGCAGCTTTCTTT. It specifies CASSLQGAAAFF. V is TRBV5-1 and J is TRBJ1-1; 9 bases map to TRBD1. Germline CDR1 is SGHRS and CDR2 is YFSETQ. CDR3 length equals 12 residues. The V and J ends lost 2 bases and 10 bases, in that order; junction bases with no gene match: 3.

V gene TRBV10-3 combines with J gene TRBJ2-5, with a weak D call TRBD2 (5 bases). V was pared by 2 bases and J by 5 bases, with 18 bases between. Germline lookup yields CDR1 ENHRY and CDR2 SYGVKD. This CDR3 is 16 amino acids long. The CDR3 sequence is CAISELGGVGAETQYF. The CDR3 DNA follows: TGTGCCATCAGTGAGCTAGGAGGTGTTGGAGCGGAGACCCAGTACTTC.

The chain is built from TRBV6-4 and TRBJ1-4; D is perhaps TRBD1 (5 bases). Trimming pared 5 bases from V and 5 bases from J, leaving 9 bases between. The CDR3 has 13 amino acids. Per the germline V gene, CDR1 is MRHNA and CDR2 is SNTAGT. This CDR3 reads CASSRGPNEKLFF. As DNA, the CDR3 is TGTGCCAGCAGTAGGGGTCCGAATGAAAAACTGTTTTTT.

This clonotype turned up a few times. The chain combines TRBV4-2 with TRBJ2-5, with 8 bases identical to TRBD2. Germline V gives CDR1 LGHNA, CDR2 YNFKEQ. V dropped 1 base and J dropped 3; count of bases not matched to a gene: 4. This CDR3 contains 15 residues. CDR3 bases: TGTGCCAGCAGCCAAGGCGGGGGGAAGGAAGAGACCCAGTACTTC. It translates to CASSQGGGKEETQYF.

CDR3 nucleotides: TGCGCCAGCAGCTTGGCCGTCGGGGGGGTGAACACTGAAGCTTTCTTT. Its protein product is CASSLAVGGVNTEAFF. J is TRBJ1-1 and V is TRBV5-1, with a possible D match to TRBD1 (5 bases). V lost 0 bases and J lost 0, with 12 bases in between. CDR3 length equals 16 residues. Germline lookup yields CDR1 SGHRS and CDR2 YFSETQ.

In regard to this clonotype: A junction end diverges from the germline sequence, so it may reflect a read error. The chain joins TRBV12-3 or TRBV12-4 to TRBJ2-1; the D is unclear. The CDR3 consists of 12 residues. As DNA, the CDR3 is TGTGCCAGCAGTTCCCCGGGCAGGCCCATTTACTTC. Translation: CASSSPGRPIYF.

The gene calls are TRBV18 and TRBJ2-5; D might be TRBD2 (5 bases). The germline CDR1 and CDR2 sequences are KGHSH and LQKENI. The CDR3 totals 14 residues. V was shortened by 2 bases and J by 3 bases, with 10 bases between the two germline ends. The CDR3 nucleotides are TGTGCCAGCTCACCAGTGGGAGCCAAAGAGACCCAGTACTTC. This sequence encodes CASSPVGAKETQYF.

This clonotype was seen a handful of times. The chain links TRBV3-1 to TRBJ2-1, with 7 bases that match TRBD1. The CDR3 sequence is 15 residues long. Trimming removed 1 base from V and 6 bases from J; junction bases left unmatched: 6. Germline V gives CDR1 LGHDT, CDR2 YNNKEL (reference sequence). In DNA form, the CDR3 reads TGTGCCAGCAGCCAAGTGACAGGGTCTAGCAATGAGCAGTTCTTC. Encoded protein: CASSQVTGSSNEQFF.

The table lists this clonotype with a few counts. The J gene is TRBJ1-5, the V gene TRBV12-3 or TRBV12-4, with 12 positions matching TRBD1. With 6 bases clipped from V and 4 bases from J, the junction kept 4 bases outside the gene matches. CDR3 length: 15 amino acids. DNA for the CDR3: TGTGCCAGCAGGGGACAGGGGGCGCTTAATCAGCCCCAGCATTTT. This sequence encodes CASRGQGALNQPQHF.

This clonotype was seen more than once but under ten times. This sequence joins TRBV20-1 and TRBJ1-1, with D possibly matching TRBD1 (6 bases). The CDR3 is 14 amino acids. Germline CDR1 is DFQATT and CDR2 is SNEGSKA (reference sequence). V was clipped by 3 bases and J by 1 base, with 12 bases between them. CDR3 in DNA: TGCAGTGCTAGGGGGGACACGGGGAACACTGAAGCTTTCTTT. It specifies CSARGDTGNTEAFF.

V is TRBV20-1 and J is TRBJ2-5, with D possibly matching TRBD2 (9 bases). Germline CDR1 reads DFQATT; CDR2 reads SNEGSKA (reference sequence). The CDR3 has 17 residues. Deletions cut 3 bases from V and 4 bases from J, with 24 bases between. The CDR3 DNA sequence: TGCAGTGCTAGGCCCAGGGGGCTAGCGGGGTCTTTAGAGACCCAGTACTTC. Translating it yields CSARPRGLAGSLETQYF.

CDR3 region: CASSQLVDQETQYF. CDR3 in DNA: TGCGCCAGCAGTCAATTAGTGGACCAAGAGACCCAGTACTTC. The chain couples TRBV23-1 to TRBJ2-5, with D unresolved. TRBV23-1 is designated an ORF whose function remains uncertain. Trimming shortened V by 1 base and J by 0 bases, and 6 bases separated the two germline ends. CDR3 length: 14 amino acids.

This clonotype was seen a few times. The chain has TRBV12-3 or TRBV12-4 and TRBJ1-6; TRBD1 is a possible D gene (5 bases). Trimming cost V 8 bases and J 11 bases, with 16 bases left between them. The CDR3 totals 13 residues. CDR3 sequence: CASGNQGMAPLHF. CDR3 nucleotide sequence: TGTGCCAGCGGCAATCAGGGAATGGCACCCCTCCACTTT.

The CDR3 loop is CASSLGDRRPNNEQFF. The CDR3, as DNA: TGTGCCAGCAGTTTAGGAGACAGACGACCTAACAATGAGCAGTTCTTC. The J gene is TRBJ2-1, the V gene TRBV12-3 or TRBV12-4; D possibly corresponds to TRBD1 (5 bases). Trimming took off 1 base at V and 5 bases at J, with 15 bases between the two ends. This CDR3 spans 16 amino acids.

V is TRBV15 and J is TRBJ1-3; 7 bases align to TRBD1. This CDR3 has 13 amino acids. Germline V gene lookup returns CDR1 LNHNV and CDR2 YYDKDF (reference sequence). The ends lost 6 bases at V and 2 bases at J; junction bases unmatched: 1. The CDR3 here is CATRGTAGNTIYF. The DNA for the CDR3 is TGTGCCACCAGAGGGACAGCTGGAAACACCATATATTTT. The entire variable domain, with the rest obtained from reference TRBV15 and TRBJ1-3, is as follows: DAMVIQNPRYQVTQFGKPVTLSCSQTLNHNVMYWYQQKSSQAPKLLFHYYDKDFNNEADTPDNFQSRRPNTSFCFLDIRSPGLGDTAMYLCATRGTAGNTIYFGEGSWLTVV.

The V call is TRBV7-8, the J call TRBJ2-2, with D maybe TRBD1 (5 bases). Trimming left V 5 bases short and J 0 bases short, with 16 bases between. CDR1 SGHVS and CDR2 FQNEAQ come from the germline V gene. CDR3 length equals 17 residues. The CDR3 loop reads CASSHEQVIANTGELFF. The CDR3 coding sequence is TGTGCCAGCAGCCACGAACAGGTGATCGCGAACACCGGGGAGCTGTTTTTT.

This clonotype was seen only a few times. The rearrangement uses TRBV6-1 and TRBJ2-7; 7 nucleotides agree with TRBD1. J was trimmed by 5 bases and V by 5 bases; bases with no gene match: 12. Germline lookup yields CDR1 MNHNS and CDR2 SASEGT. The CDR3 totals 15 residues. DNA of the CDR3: TGTGCCAGCAGTCCCCAGGGGGTAGGTGTGGACGAGCAGTACTTC. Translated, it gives CASSPQGVGVDEQYF.

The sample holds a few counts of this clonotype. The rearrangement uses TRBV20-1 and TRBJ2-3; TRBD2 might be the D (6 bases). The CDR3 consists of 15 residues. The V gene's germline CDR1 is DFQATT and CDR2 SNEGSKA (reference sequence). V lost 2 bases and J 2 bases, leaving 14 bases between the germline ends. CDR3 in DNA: TGCAGTGCTAGAAGGCCGGGACTTATCACAGATACGCAGTATTTT. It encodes CSARRPGLITDTQYF.

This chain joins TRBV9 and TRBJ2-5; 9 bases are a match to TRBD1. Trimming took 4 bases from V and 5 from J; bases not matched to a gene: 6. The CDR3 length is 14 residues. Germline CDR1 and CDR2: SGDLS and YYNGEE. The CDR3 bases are TGTGCCAGCAGCTCGGGACAGGGAATGGAGACCCAGTACTTC. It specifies CASSSGQGMETQYF.

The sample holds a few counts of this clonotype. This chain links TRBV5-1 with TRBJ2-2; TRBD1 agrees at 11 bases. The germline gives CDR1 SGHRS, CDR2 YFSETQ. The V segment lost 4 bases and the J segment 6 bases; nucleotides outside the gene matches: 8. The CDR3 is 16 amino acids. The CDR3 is CASSPTWTGGPGELFF. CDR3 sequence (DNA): TGCGCCAGCAGCCCAACGTGGACAGGGGGCCCCGGGGAGCTGTTTTTT.

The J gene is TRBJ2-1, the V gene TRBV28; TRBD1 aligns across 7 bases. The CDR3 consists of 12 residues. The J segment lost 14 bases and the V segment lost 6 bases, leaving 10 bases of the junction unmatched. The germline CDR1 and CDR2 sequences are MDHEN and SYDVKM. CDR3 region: CASRLSRGSEFF. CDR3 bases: TGTGCCAGCAGACTCAGCAGGGGGAGCGAGTTCTTC.

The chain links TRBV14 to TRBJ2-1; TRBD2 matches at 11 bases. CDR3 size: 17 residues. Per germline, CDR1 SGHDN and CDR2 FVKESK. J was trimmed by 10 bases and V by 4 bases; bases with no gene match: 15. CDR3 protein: CASSPKHTTSGGGEQFF. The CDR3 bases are TGTGCCAGCAGCCCAAAGCACACTACTAGCGGGGGTGGGGAGCAGTTCTTC.